This is a list of T cell receptor beta chains from one sample in a study of T cell clones after liver transplantation. TCRdb's copy holds only in-frame clones and misses some; the assay was immunoSEQ multiplex PCR. The data hold around 100,000 clones, with around 84% observed a single time. This specimen consisted of CD4+ T cells from blood, obtained around 49 months after liver transplant. The receptor source for this set is a human patient who received a liver transplant. Some T cells may be provided by the graft donor. The CDR3 runs from the conserved cysteine through the conserved F or W. The D gene is left open where the match is weak. Expanded clones get a size class; other rows say once, few or many, or leave the size out.

abundance	v_gene	j_gene	d_gene	CDR3nt	CDR3aa
.	TRBV2	TRBJ2-3	.	TGTGCCAGTAACAGGGACGATACGCAGTATTTT	CASNRDDTQYF
.	TRBV5-4	TRBJ2-1	.	TGTGCCAGCAGCTTGGACGAGGGGAATGAGCAGTTCTTC	CASSLDEGNEQFF
.	TRBV7-3	TRBJ2-5	.	TGTGCCAGCAGCATTAGCACCCAAGAGACCCAGTACTTC	CASSISTQETQYF
.	TRBV28	TRBJ2-3	.	TGTGCCAGCAGCCCTGGAGGGCCGACAGATACGCAGTATTTT	CASSPGGPTDTQYF
.	TRBV9	TRBJ1-3	TRBD1	TGTGCCAGCAGCGCGAGAGGGGACAGGGCTACTGGAAACACCATATATTTT	CASSARGDRATGNTIYF
once	TRBV7-6	TRBJ1-4	TRBD1	TGTGCCAGCAGCCCTCGACAGGGAACGAATGAAAAACTGTTTTTT	CASSPRQGTNEKLFF
once	TRBV18	TRBJ1-1	.	TGTGCCAGCTCAAAAGGGGGAAGCACTGAAGCTTTCTTT	CASSKGGSTEAFF
.	TRBV4-3	TRBJ2-1	TRBD2	TGCGCCAGCAGCCTTCTAGCGGGGGGGCCCCAGGTCTTC	CASSLLAGGPQVF
once	TRBV7-2	TRBJ1-1	.	TGTGCCAGCAGCTCACAGGGACAGAACACTGAAGCTTTCTTT	CASSSQGQNTEAFF
.	TRBV4-2	TRBJ1-2	TRBD1	TGTGCCAGCAGCCCATTGGACAGGGAAGGATATGGCTACACCTTC	CASSPLDREGYGYTF
.	TRBV6-1	TRBJ1-5	.	TGTGCCAGCAGTGAAGGGGAAGGGTACCAGCCCCAGCATTTT	CASSEGEGYQPQHF
few	TRBV7-9	TRBJ2-7	.	TGTGCCAGCAGCTTCACCCGGGACGCGTTAGAGCAGTACTTC	CASSFTRDALEQYF
few	TRBV4-2	TRBJ1-1	TRBD1	TGTGCCAGCAGCCCTGGGACAGGGGGCAAAGCTTTCTTT	CASSPGTGGKAFF
.	TRBV7-9	TRBJ1-1	.	TGTGCCAGCAGCTCGCAGAACACTGAAGCTTTCTTT	CASSSQNTEAFF
.	TRBV5-4	TRBJ1-1	.	TGTGCCAGCAGCTTGGAGATGAACACTGAAGCTTTCTTT	CASSLEMNTEAFF
.	TRBV7-7	TRBJ2-2	.	TGTGCCAGCAGCTTAGGCCAGGGAGACACCGGGGAGCTGTTTTTT	CASSLGQGDTGELFF
.	TRBV5-4	TRBJ1-6	TRBD1	TGTGCCAGCAGCTTGGAGGGTCGGGGACAGCTCTATAATTCACCCCTCCACTTT	CASSLEGRGQLYNSPLHF
.	TRBV7-9	TRBJ2-4	.	TGTGCCAGCAGCCCACAAAACATTCAGTACTTC	CASSPQNIQYF
.	TRBV6-1	TRBJ1-2	TRBD1	TGTGCCAGCAGTGAATTAACAGGGGGCTTTTATGGCTACACCTTC	CASSELTGGFYGYTF
.	TRBV6-4	TRBJ2-2	TRBD1	TGTGCCAGCAGTGTGACAGGGATCCCCGGGGAGCTGTTTTTT	CASSVTGIPGELFF
.	TRBV25-1	TRBJ2-1	TRBD1	TGTGCCAGCAGTGGACGAACAGGGGCCGGCGGTGGTGGTGAGCAGTTCTTC	CASSGRTGAGGGGEQFF
.	TRBV6-9	TRBJ1-1	.	TGTGCCAGCAGTTATCCCCAGATGCTGAACACTGAAGCTTTCTTT	CASSYPQMLNTEAFF
.	TRBV2	TRBJ2-7	.	TGTGCCATCAGCAGCCAGGGGATCGGCGAGCAGTACTTC	CAISSQGIGEQYF
.	TRBV9	TRBJ2-5	.	TGTGCCAGCAGCGTAGGAGGAAGTCTACAAGAGACCCAGTACTTC	CASSVGGSLQETQYF
.	TRBV7-9	TRBJ2-1	.	TGTGCCAGCAGCTCCACAGTTAGCGATCCCTCCTACAATGAGCAGTTCTTC	CASSSTVSDPSYNEQFF
few	TRBV7-2	TRBJ2-2	TRBD1	TGTGCCAGCAGCTCTGCAGGGGGCAGCGGGGAGCTGTTTTTT	CASSSAGGSGELFF
.	TRBV2	TRBJ2-1	.	TGTGCCAGCAGTGAAGCCAGGGGACACAATGAGCAGTTCTTC	CASSEARGHNEQFF
.	TRBV29-1	TRBJ2-3	TRBD1	TGCAGCGTTGCGACAGGGTTAAGCACAGATACGCAGTATTTT	CSVATGLSTDTQYF
.	TRBV5-4	TRBJ2-2	TRBD1	TGTGCCAGCAGCTTTCGGACAGGCAGGACCGGGGAGCTGTTTTTT	CASSFRTGRTGELFF
.	TRBV6-5	TRBJ1-1	.	TGTGCCAGCAGTTACTCCGGCAGTCACACTGAAGCTTTCTTT	CASSYSGSHTEAFF
few	TRBV15	TRBJ1-2	.	TGTGCCACCAGCCCCGCGCGGTGGACTAACTATGGCTACACCTTC	CATSPARWTNYGYTF
few	TRBV6-6	TRBJ1-2	.	TGTGCCAGCAGTTCCAAGACAGACATAAACTATGGCTACACCTTC	CASSSKTDINYGYTF
.	TRBV9	TRBJ2-4	TRBD2	TGTGCCAGCGCCCGAGGGCGGGGGAATCCTCTCATTCAGTACTTC	CASARGRGNPLIQYF
few	TRBV11-2	TRBJ2-7	.	TGTGCCAGCAGCTTACGTACCGAGCAGTACTTC	CASSLRTEQYF
once	TRBV9	TRBJ2-6	.	TGTGCCAGCAGCCCACAGCCCTCTGGGGCCAACGTCCTGACTTTC	CASSPQPSGANVLTF
.	TRBV29-1	TRBJ2-1	.	TGCAGCGTCGAGTCCCCATCGGAGCAGTTCTTC	CSVESPSEQFF
.	TRBV9	TRBJ2-2	.	TGTGCCAGCAGCGTAGGGACCCTAGCGACCGGGGAGCTGTTTTTT	CASSVGTLATGELFF
.	TRBV27	TRBJ1-5	.	TGTGCCAGCAGGCCCTCCGCGGGAAAGGGAGGCAATCAGCCCCAGCATTTT	CASRPSAGKGGNQPQHF
few	TRBV5-1	TRBJ2-1	.	TGCGCCAGCAGCTTGGCCGGGGTAGCGCGCTCCTACAATGAGCAGTTCTTC	CASSLAGVARSYNEQFF
.	TRBV5-1	TRBJ2-5	.	TGCGCCAGCAGGTCGGACATCGGGGAGACCCAGTACTTC	CASRSDIGETQYF
.	TRBV28	TRBJ1-3	TRBD1	TGTGCCAGCAGTCTTGGGCTACAGGGGGTAGACACCATATATTTT	CASSLGLQGVDTIYF
.	TRBV30	TRBJ2-3	TRBD2	TGTGCCTGTCCAGGTAGCGGGAGCACAGATACGCAGTATTTT	CACPGSGSTDTQYF
.	TRBV15	TRBJ2-1	.	TGTGCCACCAGTGGGGGAGGCGCCTACAATGAGCAGTTCTTC	CATSGGGAYNEQFF
once	TRBV7-2	TRBJ2-1	.	TGTGCCAGCAGCTCCAGGGGAGACTCCTACAATGAGCAGTTCTTC	CASSSRGDSYNEQFF
.	TRBV10-2	TRBJ1-1	TRBD1	TGCGCCAGCAGTGAGTCGAGGACAGGGAGGTGGGAAGCTTTCTTT	CASSESRTGRWEAFF
.	TRBV7-2	TRBJ2-7	.	TGTGCCAGCAGCCGTCAGGGGCCCTACGAGCAGTACTTC	CASSRQGPYEQYF
.	TRBV28	TRBJ2-7	TRBD2	TGTGCCAGCAGTCCCCTCGCTAGCGGGAGAGGCGAGCAGTACTTC	CASSPLASGRGEQYF